These T cell receptor beta chains were read from a single sample in a study of blood T cell repertoires in COVID-19. Sequencing was performed with immunoSEQ multiplex PCR; in TCRdb, only in-frame clones are kept and a portion is missing. The sample yields over 200,000 clones, roughly 85% seen once. The sample consisted of peripheral blood. Receptors were obtained from a woman in her 70s with active or convalescent COVID-19. Each CDR3 is given with its conserved first and last residue. D genes are given only for firm matches. Size values are once, few and many counts, or a class for expanded clones, and some rows have none.

TRBV7-2	.	TRBJ1-2	.	TGTGCCAGCAGCTTAGAAGGGGCTGGTGGCTACACCTTC	CASSLEGAGGYTF
TRBV5-1	TRBD1	TRBJ2-7	few	TGCGCCAGCAGCTTCGGGACAGGGGGTGTCTACGAGCAGTACTTC	CASSFGTGGVYEQYF
TRBV5-1	.	TRBJ1-1	.	TGCGCCAGCAACTTGGGGGCGGGCGAAGCTTTCTTT	CASNLGAGEAFF
TRBV7-3	TRBD2	TRBJ2-2	once	TGTGCCAGCAGCTTAAGTCTAGCGGGGTCCGGGGAGCTGTTTTTT	CASSLSLAGSGELFF
TRBV18	TRBD1	TRBJ2-3	.	TGTGCCAGCTCCTGGGGACAGGGTGGCACAGATACGCAGTATTTT	CASSWGQGGTDTQYF
TRBV20-1	.	TRBJ1-3	.	TGCAGTGCTAGTCGGGTCGACTCTGGAAACACCATATATTTT	CSASRVDSGNTIYF
TRBV5-1	.	TRBJ1-2	.	TGCGCCAGCAGCTTGGGCAGCTATGGCTACACCTTC	CASSLGSYGYTF
TRBV10-3	.	TRBJ2-1	.	TGTGCCATCAGTGTGGCCGGGAGCTCCTACAATGAGCAGTTCTTC	CAISVAGSSYNEQFF
TRBV3-1/TRBV3-2	.	TRBJ2-3	.	TGTGCCAGCAGCCCAACGGGGACAGATACGCAGTATTTT	CASSPTGTDTQYF
TRBV7-9	.	TRBJ1-2	once	TGTGCCAGCAGCTTAGCAAATCAGGGCGTCAACTATGGCTACACCTTC	CASSLANQGVNYGYTF
TRBV11-2	.	TRBJ2-7	once	TGTGCCAGCAGCTTAAAGGGGCTGGGCGAGCAGTACTTC	CASSLKGLGEQYF
TRBV6-5	TRBD1	TRBJ2-3	.	TGTGCCAGCAGATCCCCGGGACAGGGAACAGATACGCAGTATTTT	CASRSPGQGTDTQYF
TRBV2	.	TRBJ2-6	.	TGTGCCAGCAGTCCGGGACTGGGGCTATCCGGGGCCAACGTCCTGACTTTC	CASSPGLGLSGANVLTF
TRBV29-1	TRBD1	TRBJ1-1	.	TGCAGCGTCGGGGACAGGGGTGCCTCGACTGAAGCTTTCTTT	CSVGDRGASTEAFF
TRBV28	.	TRBJ1-1	.	TGTGCCAGCAGTTCCGGGACCGGGAGAGGTGAAGCTTTCTTT	CASSSGTGRGEAFF
TRBV5-1	TRBD1	TRBJ1-1	.	TGCGCCAGCAGCGAACAGGGGGTTAACACTGAAGCTTTCTTT	CASSEQGVNTEAFF
TRBV7-2	TRBD1	TRBJ2-3	.	TGTGCCAGCAGCCTGTGGGACAGTTCTAGCACAGATACGCAGTATTTT	CASSLWDSSSTDTQYF
TRBV19	TRBD1	TRBJ1-1	.	TGTGCCAGTAGTAGAGACAGGGGTGGGTCCGTGGAAGCTTTCTTT	CASSRDRGGSVEAFF
TRBV6-2/TRBV6-3	.	TRBJ1-1	once	TGTGCCAGCAGTTACCCAGAGGGAGGTCGGGCTGAAGCTTTCTTT	CASSYPEGGRAEAFF
TRBV28	TRBD1	TRBJ2-7	.	TGTGCCAGCTCGGCCGGACAGGGGTTAGAGCAGTACTTC	CASSAGQGLEQYF
TRBV7-2	.	TRBJ1-5	.	TGTGCCAGCAGCCCACAACCGATAGAGGGTCAGCCCCAGCATTTT	CASSPQPIEGQPQHF
TRBV12-5	TRBD1	TRBJ2-1	.	TGTGCTAGTGGTTTGGTCGGGACAGGGGGTATCCCCTATTTTGAGCAGTTCTTC	CASGLVGTGGIPYFEQFF
TRBV6-5	.	TRBJ2-3	.	TGTGCCAGCACCGTGGGCAGGGGAACAGATACGCAGTATTTT	CASTVGRGTDTQYF
TRBV2	.	TRBJ1-5	.	TGTGCCAGCAGTGTCGACAGAAGAGGTCAGCCCCAGCATTTT	CASSVDRRGQPQHF
TRBV7-3	TRBD1	TRBJ2-3	.	TGTGCCAGCAGCTCAAGGACAGGGGGAAGAGATACGCAGTATTTT	CASSSRTGGRDTQYF
TRBV6-5	.	TRBJ2-4	.	TGTGCCAGCACCTATGGGGGGTGGGGCGGCATTCAGTACTTC	CASTYGGWGGIQYF
TRBV5-1	TRBD2	TRBJ2-7	.	TGCGCCAGCAGCCCTGGTAGGGCTAGCGGGGACGAGCAGTACTTC	CASSPGRASGDEQYF
TRBV4-3	.	TRBJ2-3	.	TGCGCCAGCAGCCAACAGGGTTCAGATACGCAGTATTTT	CASSQQGSDTQYF
TRBV5-4	.	TRBJ2-5	once	TGTGCCAGCAGCTCGGGACAACAAGAGACCCAGTACTTC	CASSSGQQETQYF
TRBV28	TRBD1	TRBJ1-6	.	TGTGCCAGCAGTTTGGGGACAGGGTCCCTTTCACCCCTCCACTTT	CASSLGTGSLSPLHF
TRBV4-2	.	TRBJ1-1	.	TGTGCCAGCAGCCAAACAGGATTGAACACTGAAGCTTTCTTT	CASSQTGLNTEAFF
TRBV28	.	TRBJ1-5	.	TGTGCCAGCAGTTTAGCAGGGCCTCAGCCCCAGCATTTT	CASSLAGPQPQHF
TRBV5-1	.	TRBJ2-2	.	TGCGCCAGCAGCTTGTATCTCCGTCCCGGGGAGCTGTTTTTT	CASSLYLRPGELFF
TRBV11-2	.	TRBJ2-1	.	TGTGCCAGCAGCTTTTGGGGGCTGAGCGGTCCTTACAATGAGCAGTTCTTC	CASSFWGLSGPYNEQFF
TRBV30	.	TRBJ1-5	.	TGTGCCTGGAGTTCCGGGACTTTCAATCAGCCCCAGCATTTT	CAWSSGTFNQPQHF
TRBV11-2	TRBD2	TRBJ2-1	once	TGTGCCAGCAGCTTAGATGATCAAGTCGGGGGGGCGCCCTACAATGAGCAGTTCTTC	CASSLDDQVGGAPYNEQFF
TRBV28	.	TRBJ1-5	few	TGTGCCAGCAGTTTAGGCCGGGGAACGGATCAGCCCCAGCATTTT	CASSLGRGTDQPQHF
TRBV2	.	TRBJ1-6	few	TGTGCCAGCAGTGACCCCCCCGGAGGGTGGTCACCCCTCCACTTT	CASSDPPGGWSPLHF
TRBV5-1	.	TRBJ1-6	.	TGCGCCAGCAGCCCGCAAATTGGACAGAACTATAATTCACCCCTCCACTTT	CASSPQIGQNYNSPLHF
TRBV15	TRBD1	TRBJ2-1	.	TGTGCCACCAGCAGTGGGTTGCCGGGACAGGGGTTTAATGAGCAGTTCTTC	CATSSGLPGQGFNEQFF
TRBV11-3	.	TRBJ2-1	.	TGTGCCAGCAGCTTATCGGTAGCCCTGGGGCCATCCTACAATGAGCAGTTCTTC	CASSLSVALGPSYNEQFF
TRBV10-2	.	TRBJ1-6	once	TGCGCCAGCAGTGCGAGGGCGGTTAATTCACCCCTCCACTTT	CASSARAVNSPLHF
TRBV25-1	TRBD1	TRBJ1-1	.	TGTGCCAGCAGTGGGATACAGGGGTACACTGAAGCTTTCTTT	CASSGIQGYTEAFF
TRBV5-1	TRBD2	TRBJ2-3	.	TGCGCCAGCAGCTTGCTCGCTCCCACGGGGGGAACAGATACGCAGTATTTT	CASSLLAPTGGTDTQYF
TRBV20-1	.	TRBJ2-5	.	TGCAGTGCTAATTCTCAAGAGACCCAGTACTTC	CSANSQETQYF
TRBV5-1	.	TRBJ1-4	.	TGCGCCAGCAGCAACGGACAGAATGAAAAACTGTTTTTT	CASSNGQNEKLFF
TRBV30	.	TRBJ1-1	.	TGTGCCTGGAGCGCCGGGGGTGTTATGAACACTGAAGCTTTCTTT	CAWSAGGVMNTEAFF
TRBV28	.	TRBJ2-3	.	TGTGCCAGCAGTTTGGAGGGAGTGGGCACAGATACGCAGTATTTT	CASSLEGVGTDTQYF
TRBV3-1/TRBV3-2	TRBD1	TRBJ1-5	.	TGTGCCAGCAGTCCCGGACAGGGAGGGTGGCAGCCCCAGCATTTT	CASSPGQGGWQPQHF
TRBV30	.	TRBJ1-2	.	TGTGCCTGGAGTGTAAATAGAGGCTACACCTTC	CAWSVNRGYTF
TRBV4-2	TRBD2	TRBJ2-5	.	TGTGCCAGCAGCCAAGCCGTAGGGGAGGGTGAGACCCAGTACTTC	CASSQAVGEGETQYF
TRBV18	TRBD1	TRBJ2-1	.	TGTGCCAGCTCACCACCCGGGACAGGGTTACTGGGGGAGCAGTTCTTC	CASSPPGTGLLGEQFF
TRBV5-1	.	TRBJ1-4	.	TGCGCCAGCAGCCACCAAACAGACCCTAATGAAAAACTGTTTTTT	CASSHQTDPNEKLFF
TRBV7-2	.	TRBJ2-5	once	TGTGCCAGCAGCTTTGGGGGGGCGGAAGAGACCCAGTACTTC	CASSFGGAEETQYF
TRBV6-6	TRBD2	TRBJ2-3	.	TGTGCCAGCTGTATACTAGCGGGGAGGCCAGATACGCAGTATTTT	CASCILAGRPDTQYF